These T cell receptor beta chains were read from a single sample in a study of vaccination and CD4 T cells after COVID-19. TCRdb re-called the PCR reads through MiXCR, storing one row per CDR3 protein. The profile shows roughly 20,000 distinct CDR3 sequences, 35% to 40% of them singletons. No cognate antigen is known for these TCRs. Source: CD4+ T cells from blood, cultured in vitro, taken before SARS-CoV-2 vaccination. The receptors were sampled from a human donor who had recovered from COVID-19. The CDR3 runs from the conserved cysteine through the conserved F or W. Each record gives: clone size, D gene, V gene, J gene, CDR3 protein, CDR3 DNA. The D gene is left open where the match is weak. Clone sizes are given selectively: once, few, many, or a class where the clone is expanded.

>.|TRBD1|TRBV6-1|TRBJ2-3
CASSGSSGQGTDTQYF
TGTGCCAGCAGTGGATCCTCGGGACAGGGAACAGATACGCAGTATTTT
>few|.|TRBV10-3|TRBJ1-6
CAISDGTSFNSPLHF
TGTGCCATCAGTGACGGGACATCTTTCAATTCACCCCTCCACTTT
>few|TRBD2|TRBV7-3|TRBJ2-3
CASSLTPTTSGSSYMQYF
TGTGCCAGCAGCTTAACGCCAACGACTAGCGGGAGCTCTTACATGCAGTATTTT
>.|TRBD1|TRBV7-2|TRBJ1-4
CASSLVRDREEKLFF
TGTGCCAGCAGCTTAGTCCGGGACAGGGAGGAAAAACTGTTTTTT
>few|TRBD1|TRBV7-9|TRBJ1-5
CASSSVTGGSNQPQHF
TGTGCCAGCAGCTCTGTAACAGGGGGAAGCAATCAGCCCCAGCATTTT
>few|.|TRBV11-3|TRBJ1-1
CASSTVGTEAFF
TGTGCCAGCAGCACGGTGGGCACTGAAGCTTTCTTT
>.|.|TRBV2|TRBJ1-1
CASRERVSTEAFF
TGTGCCAGCAGGGAACGGGTAAGCACTGAAGCTTTCTTT
>.|TRBD1|TRBV9|TRBJ1-2
CASRGTGTGVGGYTF
TGTGCCAGCAGAGGTACCGGGACAGGGGTAGGTGGCTACACCTTC
>few|.|TRBV7-4|TRBJ1-1
CASSPIPFESTEAFF
TGTGCCAGCAGCCCTATCCCCTTCGAGAGCACTGAAGCTTTCTTT
>.|.|TRBV7-2|TRBJ2-5
CASSSTGVQETQYF
TGTGCCAGCAGTTCTACGGGGGTCCAAGAGACCCAGTACTTC
>few|.|TRBV7-8|TRBJ1-1
CASSLGTEAFF
TGTGCCAGCAGCCTGGGGACTGAAGCTTTCTTT
>.|.|TRBV23-1|TRBJ1-2
CASSQSCSQGFGYTF
TGCGCCAGCAGTCAATCCTGTTCCCAGGGGTTTGGCTACACCTTC
>.|TRBD1|TRBV7-2|TRBJ1-1
CASSFDRVGTFF
TGTGCCAGCAGCTTTGACAGGGTTGGAACTTTCTTT
>once|.|TRBV6-4|TRBJ2-1
CASSDGGASNEQFF
TGTGCCAGCAGTGACGGGGGGGCCTCGAATGAGCAGTTCTTC
>.|.|TRBV6-5|TRBJ1-6
CASSLQTGSGGRSPLHF
TGTGCCAGCAGTTTACAGACAGGTAGCGGAGGGAGATCACCCCTCCACTTT
>.|TRBD1|TRBV12-3/TRBV12-4|TRBJ1-1
CASSSTGQSPHEAFF
TGTGCCAGCAGTTCAACGGGACAGTCTCCCCATGAAGCTTTCTTT